A selection of T cell receptor beta chains follows, all from one sample in a study of blood T cell repertoires in COVID-19. The table came from immunoSEQ multiplex PCR; TCRdb's copy has only in-frame clones and leaves some out. The sample holds more than 200,000 clones, around 81% seen once. Source material: PBMCs or T cells enriched from blood (not recorded which). The receptors stem from a man aged 25-40 years with acute COVID-19. CDR3s include the opening cysteine and the closing phenylalanine or tryptophan. D genes are given only for firm matches. Size is stated for part of the rows, as once, few or many counts, or as a class when the clone is expanded.

v_gene: TRBV30; abundance: NA; d_gene: NA; j_gene: TRBJ1-5; CDR3nt: TGTGCCTGGAGTGCTCTTGAGGGCCAGCCCCAGCATTTT; CDR3aa: CAWSALEGQPQHF
v_gene: TRBV27; abundance: NA; d_gene: NA; j_gene: TRBJ2-7; CDR3nt: TGTGCCAGCAGTTCCCAATTTTTTCACTCTCACTCATACGAGCAGTACTTC; CDR3aa: CASSSQFFHSHSYEQYF
v_gene: TRBV13; abundance: NA; d_gene: NA; j_gene: TRBJ2-7; CDR3nt: TGTGCCAGCAGCACATCGACAGGAATCCCCTCCTACGAGCAGTACTTC; CDR3aa: CASSTSTGIPSYEQYF
v_gene: TRBV7-6; abundance: NA; d_gene: NA; j_gene: TRBJ1-6; CDR3nt: TGTGCCAGCAGCTTAGGCAGGGAGGATTCACCCCTCCACTTT; CDR3aa: CASSLGREDSPLHF
v_gene: TRBV5-1; abundance: NA; d_gene: NA; j_gene: TRBJ1-6; CDR3nt: TGCGCCAGCAGCTTGGTAGGCGGGGATTCACCCCTCCACTTT; CDR3aa: CASSLVGGDSPLHF
v_gene: TRBV5-6; abundance: NA; d_gene: NA; j_gene: TRBJ2-1; CDR3nt: TGTGCCAGCAGCTTGAACAGTAACAATGAGCAGTTCTTC; CDR3aa: CASSLNSNNEQFF
v_gene: TRBV7-9; abundance: NA; d_gene: NA; j_gene: TRBJ1-2; CDR3nt: TGTGCCAGCAGCTTAGGCCTGACAGGCTATGGCTACACCTTC; CDR3aa: CASSLGLTGYGYTF
v_gene: TRBV28; abundance: NA; d_gene: NA; j_gene: TRBJ1-2; CDR3nt: TGTGCCAGCAGGGGACACGGGGAAGTGAGCAACTATGGCTACACCTTC; CDR3aa: CASRGHGEVSNYGYTF
v_gene: TRBV30; abundance: NA; d_gene: NA; j_gene: TRBJ2-2; CDR3nt: TGTGCCTGGAGACAAGATTTGTTCGGGGAGCTGTTTTTT; CDR3aa: CAWRQDLFGELFF
v_gene: TRBV13; abundance: NA; d_gene: TRBD2; j_gene: TRBJ2-7; CDR3nt: TGTGCCAGCAGCCCCCCCTTAGAGCGGGGATCTTACGAGCAGTACTTC; CDR3aa: CASSPPLERGSYEQYF
v_gene: TRBV4-2; abundance: NA; d_gene: NA; j_gene: TRBJ1-5; CDR3nt: TGTGCCAGCAGCCAGGTTTTGGGCATGTTGCAGCCCCAGCATTTT; CDR3aa: CASSQVLGMLQPQHF
v_gene: TRBV5-4; abundance: NA; d_gene: NA; j_gene: TRBJ1-4; CDR3nt: TGTGCCAGCAGCTTGAAGGACTCTAATGAAAAACTGTTTTTT; CDR3aa: CASSLKDSNEKLFF
v_gene: TRBV5-6; abundance: NA; d_gene: TRBD2; j_gene: TRBJ2-1; CDR3nt: TGTGCCAGCAGCGGAGAGTGGACTAGCGGGGGCTTCCCCTACAATGAGCAGTTCTTC; CDR3aa: CASSGEWTSGGFPYNEQFF
v_gene: TRBV6-5; abundance: NA; d_gene: NA; j_gene: TRBJ1-2; CDR3nt: TGTGCCAGCAGCTATCCAGGGTGGCAGGGCTACACCTTC; CDR3aa: CASSYPGWQGYTF
v_gene: TRBV5-1; abundance: few; d_gene: NA; j_gene: TRBJ1-1; CDR3nt: TGCGCCAGCAGCTTGGCGGGTAACACTGAAGCTTTCTTT; CDR3aa: CASSLAGNTEAFF
v_gene: TRBV6-2/TRBV6-3; abundance: NA; d_gene: NA; j_gene: TRBJ2-3; CDR3nt: TGTGCCAGCAGTTCGTTCACAGATACGCAGTATTTT; CDR3aa: CASSSFTDTQYF
v_gene: TRBV4-1; abundance: NA; d_gene: NA; j_gene: TRBJ1-2; CDR3nt: TGCGCCAGCAGCCAAGAGGGGGCCAGGGCCTATGGCTACACCTTC; CDR3aa: CASSQEGARAYGYTF
v_gene: TRBV5-1; abundance: NA; d_gene: NA; j_gene: TRBJ1-5; CDR3nt: TGCGCCAGCAGCTTGGGTGACAGAAACGAGAAACAGCCCCAGCATTTT; CDR3aa: CASSLGDRNEKQPQHF
v_gene: TRBV19; abundance: NA; d_gene: NA; j_gene: TRBJ1-4; CDR3nt: TGTGCCAGTAGTCCACGGGAGGGGGAAGAAAAACTGTTTTTT; CDR3aa: CASSPREGEEKLFF
v_gene: TRBV5-1; abundance: NA; d_gene: NA; j_gene: TRBJ2-1; CDR3nt: TGCGCCAGCAGCTTGGATCACAGCTCCCAGAGTTACGTTGGGCAGTTCTTC; CDR3aa: CASSLDHSSQSYVGQFF
v_gene: TRBV12-3/TRBV12-4; abundance: NA; d_gene: NA; j_gene: TRBJ1-4; CDR3nt: TGTGCCAGCAGTTTGCGTGAAAAACTGTTTTTT; CDR3aa: CASSLREKLFF
v_gene: TRBV5-1; abundance: few; d_gene: NA; j_gene: TRBJ1-3; CDR3nt: TGCGCCAGCAGCCCCGGGGGGACCTCTGGAAACACCATATATTTT; CDR3aa: CASSPGGTSGNTIYF
v_gene: TRBV13; abundance: NA; d_gene: NA; j_gene: TRBJ1-1; CDR3nt: TGTGCCAGCAGCAACTTATGGGCCGTGGGCACTGAAGCTTTCTTT; CDR3aa: CASSNLWAVGTEAFF
v_gene: TRBV27; abundance: NA; d_gene: NA; j_gene: TRBJ2-3; CDR3nt: TGTGCCAGCAGTCCTAGGACAGTCCTCGGTACGCAGTATTTT; CDR3aa: CASSPRTVLGTQYF
v_gene: TRBV19; abundance: NA; d_gene: TRBD1; j_gene: TRBJ2-7; CDR3nt: TGTGCCAGTGATCGCGGGACAGGGCCCTACGAGCAGTACTTC; CDR3aa: CASDRGTGPYEQYF
v_gene: TRBV21-1; abundance: NA; d_gene: NA; j_gene: TRBJ1-6; CDR3nt: TGTGCCAGCAGCACCCGGGACAGGGGGCTAGGTATCGATTCACCCCTCCACTTT; CDR3aa: CASSTRDRGLGIDSPLHF
v_gene: TRBV15; abundance: NA; d_gene: NA; j_gene: TRBJ2-5; CDR3nt: TGTGCCACCAGCAGGGGGGGAGTCTCGGGACGGAGCCGGAGAGAGACCCAGTACTTC; CDR3aa: CATSRGGVSGRSRRETQYF
v_gene: TRBV28; abundance: NA; d_gene: TRBD1; j_gene: TRBJ2-7; CDR3nt: TGTGCCAGCAGTTTTGCAGGGTACAACCTACAGGGGTACGAGCAGTACTTC; CDR3aa: CASSFAGYNLQGYEQYF
v_gene: TRBV4-1; abundance: NA; d_gene: NA; j_gene: TRBJ1-1; CDR3nt: TGCGCCAGCCTCCTCAACACTGAAGCTTTCTTT; CDR3aa: CASLLNTEAFF
v_gene: TRBV19; abundance: NA; d_gene: NA; j_gene: TRBJ1-2; CDR3nt: TGTGCCAGTAGTATAGATTCGTCGGGGGTTGGCTACACCTTC; CDR3aa: CASSIDSSGVGYTF
v_gene: TRBV18; abundance: NA; d_gene: TRBD2; j_gene: TRBJ2-2; CDR3nt: TGTGCCAGCTCACCACCGGTCGGCCAGCGGGGGAACCGAAAGAGCGGGGAGCTGTTTTTT; CDR3aa: CASSPPVGQRGNRKSGELFF